This record concerns one T cell receptor beta chain sequence. Its specificity is not known. This sample is part of a study of CD8 T cells in ankylosing spondylitis. Study-wide results and limits: Blood from ankylosing spondylitis patients appeared to carry a characteristic roughly 8-variant TCR beta motif.

V was pared by 4 bases and J by 0 bases, with 5 bases of the junction left unmatched. The CDR3 is made up of 15 amino acids. Germline V gene lookup returns CDR1 SGHRS and CDR2 YFSETQ. By quantitative 5'-RACE with molecular barcodes, the TCR beta libraries were made. MiXCR, run by TCRdb on the 5' RACE reads, gives a single entry per CDR3 protein. The table shows under 250,000 distinct CDR3 sequences, with about 30% occurring only once. Sequenced material: blood, either unsorted or a sorted T cell fraction (not recorded which). The source of this sequence is a male donor with ankylosing spondylitis or in good health (not recorded which). The chain couples TRBV5-1 to TRBJ2-3; 7 bases agree with TRBD1. Here the CDR3 DNA reads TGCGCCAGCAGCAGAGAGACAGGGAGCACAGATACGCAGTATTTT. It is translated as CASSRETGSTDTQYF.